This T cell receptor (beta chain) was captured in a study of memory CD8 T cells in hepatitis C reinfection. Assay used: immunoSEQ multiplex PCR; TCRdb lists only in-frame clones, some missing. The table includes over 35,000 clones, around 87% detected once. The time point is: peak reinfection, 3 to 8 weeks after reinfection detection. TCR sequencing was done directly ex vivo on sorted cells, without expansion in vitro. This receptor was taken from a man younger than 35 with hepatitis C virus infection. Sequencing was done on a sample of naive CD8+ T cells sorted from blood.

CDR3 sequence: CASSYGQGRETQYF. The CDR3 DNA is TGTGCCAGCAGTTACGGACAGGGCAGGGAGACCCAGTACTTC. The chain combines TRBV5-4 with TRBJ2-5, with TRBD1 identical over 8 bases. Germline lookup yields CDR1 SGHNT and CDR2 YYREEE (reference sequence). V lost 5 bases to trimming and J lost 5 bases; unmatched junction nucleotides: 8. This CDR3 comprises 14 residues.